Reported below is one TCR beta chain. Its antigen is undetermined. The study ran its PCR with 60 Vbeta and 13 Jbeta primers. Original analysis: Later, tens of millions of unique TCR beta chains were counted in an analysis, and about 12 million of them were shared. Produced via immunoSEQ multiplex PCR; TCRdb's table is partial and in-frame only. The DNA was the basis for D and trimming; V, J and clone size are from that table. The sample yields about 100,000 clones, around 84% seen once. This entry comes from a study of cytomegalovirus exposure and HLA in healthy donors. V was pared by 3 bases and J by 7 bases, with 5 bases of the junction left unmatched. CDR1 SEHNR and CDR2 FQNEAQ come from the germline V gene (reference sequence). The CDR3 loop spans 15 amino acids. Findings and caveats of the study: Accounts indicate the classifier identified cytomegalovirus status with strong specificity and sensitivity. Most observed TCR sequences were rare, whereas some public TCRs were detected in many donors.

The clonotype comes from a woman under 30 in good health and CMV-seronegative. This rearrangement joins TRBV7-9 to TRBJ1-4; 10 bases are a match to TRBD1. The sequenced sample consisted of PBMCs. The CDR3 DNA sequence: TGTGCCAGCAGCTTTCCGACAGGGGGCGGTGAAAAACTGTTTTTT. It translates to CASSFPTGGGEKLFF.